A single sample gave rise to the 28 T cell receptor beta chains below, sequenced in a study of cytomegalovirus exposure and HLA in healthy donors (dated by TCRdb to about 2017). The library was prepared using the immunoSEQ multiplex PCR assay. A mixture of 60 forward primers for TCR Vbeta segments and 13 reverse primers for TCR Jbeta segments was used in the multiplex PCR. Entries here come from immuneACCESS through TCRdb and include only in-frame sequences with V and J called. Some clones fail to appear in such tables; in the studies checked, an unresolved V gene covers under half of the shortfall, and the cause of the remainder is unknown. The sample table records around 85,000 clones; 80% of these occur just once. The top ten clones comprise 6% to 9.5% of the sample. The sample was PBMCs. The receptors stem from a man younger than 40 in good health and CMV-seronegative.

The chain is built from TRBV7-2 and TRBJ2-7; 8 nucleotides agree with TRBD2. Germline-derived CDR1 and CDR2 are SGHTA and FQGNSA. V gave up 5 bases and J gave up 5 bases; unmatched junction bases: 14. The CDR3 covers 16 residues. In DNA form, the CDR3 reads TGTGCCAGCAGCCCCCCCTGGTACAGCGGGGGTAACGAGCAGTACTTC. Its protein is CASSPPWYSGGNEQYF.

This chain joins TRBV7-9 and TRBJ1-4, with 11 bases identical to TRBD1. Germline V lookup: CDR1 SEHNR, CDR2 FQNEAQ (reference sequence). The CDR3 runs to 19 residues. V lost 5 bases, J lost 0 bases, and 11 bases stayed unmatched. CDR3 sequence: CASSLSPGQGDATNEKLFF. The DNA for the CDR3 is TGTGCCAGCAGCCTATCACCGGGACAGGGGGATGCAACTAATGAAAAACTGTTTTTT.

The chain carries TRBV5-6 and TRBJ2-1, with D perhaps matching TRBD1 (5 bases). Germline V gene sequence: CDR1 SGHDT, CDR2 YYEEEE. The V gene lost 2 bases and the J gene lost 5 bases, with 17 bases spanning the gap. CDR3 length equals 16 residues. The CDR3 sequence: CASSFQGKDHHNEQFF. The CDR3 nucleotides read TGTGCCAGCAGCTTCCAGGGAAAAGACCATCACAATGAGCAGTTCTTC.

The CDR3 nucleotides are TGCGCCAGCAGCCCCGGTATGAGCACTGAAGCTTTCTTT. The encoded protein is CASSPGMSTEAFF. V gene TRBV5-1 combines with J gene TRBJ1-1; D gene ambiguous. The CDR3 sequence is 13 residues long. CDR1 is SGHRS and CDR2 is YFSETQ in the germline V gene. Trimming pared 4 bases from V and 4 bases from J, leaving 11 bases between.

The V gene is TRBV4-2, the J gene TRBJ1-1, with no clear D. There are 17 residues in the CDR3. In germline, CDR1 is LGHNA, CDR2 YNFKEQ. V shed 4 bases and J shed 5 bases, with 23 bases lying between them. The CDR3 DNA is TGTGCCAGCAGCCCAACCCCCTCGGCGGGCCTGGGGACTGAAGCTTTCTTT. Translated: CASSPTPSAGLGTEAFF.

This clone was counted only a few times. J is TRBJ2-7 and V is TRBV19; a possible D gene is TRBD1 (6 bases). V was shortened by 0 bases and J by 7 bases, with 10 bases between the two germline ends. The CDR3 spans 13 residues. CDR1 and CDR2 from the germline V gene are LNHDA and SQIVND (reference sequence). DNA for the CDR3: TGTGCCAGTAGTATAGATCGAAGGGGGGAGCAGTACTTC. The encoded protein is CASSIDRRGEQYF.

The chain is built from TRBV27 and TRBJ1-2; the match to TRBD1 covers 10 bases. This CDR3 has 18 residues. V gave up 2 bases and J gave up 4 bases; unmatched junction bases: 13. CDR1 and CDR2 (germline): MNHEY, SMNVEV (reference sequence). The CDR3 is CASSLRRTGGQGGYGYTF. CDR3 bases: TGTGCCAGCAGTTTAAGGCGGACAGGGGGACAGGGTGGCTATGGCTACACCTTC.

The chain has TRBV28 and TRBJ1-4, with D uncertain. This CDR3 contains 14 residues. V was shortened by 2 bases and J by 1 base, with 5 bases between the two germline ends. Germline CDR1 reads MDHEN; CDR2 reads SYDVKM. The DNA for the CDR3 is TGTGCCAGCAGTTTACGGGGAACTAATGAAAAACTGTTTTTT. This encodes CASSLRGTNEKLFF. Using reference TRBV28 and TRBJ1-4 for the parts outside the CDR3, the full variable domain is DVKVTQSSRYLVKRTGEKVFLECVQDMDHENMFWYRQDPGLGLRLIYFSYDVKMKEKGDIPEGYSVSREKKERFSLILESASTNQTSMYLCASSLRGTNEKLFFGSGTQLSVL.

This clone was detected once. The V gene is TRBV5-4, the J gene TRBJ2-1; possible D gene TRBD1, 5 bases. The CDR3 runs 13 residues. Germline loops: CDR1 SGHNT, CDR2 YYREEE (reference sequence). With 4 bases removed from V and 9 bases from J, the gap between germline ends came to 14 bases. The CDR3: CASSRILRGEQFF. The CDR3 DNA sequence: TGTGCCAGCAGCCGAATCTTAAGGGGTGAGCAGTTCTTC.

Here the CDR3 reads CSVETGSNTEAFF. The CDR3 DNA follows: TGCAGCGTTGAAACAGGCTCGAACACTGAAGCTTTCTTT. This rearrangement joins TRBV29-1 to TRBJ1-1, with TRBD1 as a possible D gene (5 bases). The CDR3 runs 13 residues. Trimming pared 2 bases from V and 1 base from J, leaving 8 bases between. Germline loops: CDR1 SQVTM, CDR2 ANQGSEA.

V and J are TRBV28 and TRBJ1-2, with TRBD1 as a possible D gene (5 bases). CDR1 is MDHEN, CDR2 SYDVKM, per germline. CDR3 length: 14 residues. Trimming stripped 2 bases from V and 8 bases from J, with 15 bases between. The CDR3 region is CASSLNVGVGGYTF. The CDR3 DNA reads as TGTGCCAGCAGTTTAAACGTAGGGGTCGGGGGCTACACCTTC.

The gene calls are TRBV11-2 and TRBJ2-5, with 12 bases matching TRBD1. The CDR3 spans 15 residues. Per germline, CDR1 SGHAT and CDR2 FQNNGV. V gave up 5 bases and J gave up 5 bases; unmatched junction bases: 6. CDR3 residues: CASSGGTGGLETQYF. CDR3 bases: TGTGCCAGCAGCGGCGGGACAGGGGGCTTGGAGACCCAGTACTTC.

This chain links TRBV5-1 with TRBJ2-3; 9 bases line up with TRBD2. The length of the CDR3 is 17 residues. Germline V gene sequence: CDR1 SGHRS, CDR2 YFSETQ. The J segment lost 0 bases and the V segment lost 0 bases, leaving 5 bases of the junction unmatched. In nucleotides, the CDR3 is TGCGCCAGCAGCTTGGGACTAGCGGCAACTAGCACAGATACGCAGTATTTT. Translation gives CASSLGLAATSTDTQYF.

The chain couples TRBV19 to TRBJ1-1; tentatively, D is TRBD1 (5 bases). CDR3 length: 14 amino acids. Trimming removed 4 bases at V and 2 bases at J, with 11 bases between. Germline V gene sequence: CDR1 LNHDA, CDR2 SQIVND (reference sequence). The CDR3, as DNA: TGTGCCAGTAGTAAGACAGCAACAAACACTGAAGCTTTCTTT. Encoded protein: CASSKTATNTEAFF. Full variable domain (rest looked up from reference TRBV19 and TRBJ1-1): DGGITQSPKYLFRKEGQNVTLSCEQNLNHDAMYWYRQDPGQGLRLIYYSQIVNDFQKGDIAEGYSVSREKKESFPLTVTSAQKNPTAFYLCASSKTATNTEAFFGQGTRLTVV.

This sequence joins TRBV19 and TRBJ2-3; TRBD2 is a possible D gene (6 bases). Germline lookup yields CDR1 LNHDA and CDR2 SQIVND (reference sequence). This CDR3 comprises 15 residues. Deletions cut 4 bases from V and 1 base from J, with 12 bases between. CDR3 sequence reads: CASSTREWGTDTQYF. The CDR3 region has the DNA TGTGCCAGTAGTACCCGGGAGTGGGGCACAGATACGCAGTATTTT.

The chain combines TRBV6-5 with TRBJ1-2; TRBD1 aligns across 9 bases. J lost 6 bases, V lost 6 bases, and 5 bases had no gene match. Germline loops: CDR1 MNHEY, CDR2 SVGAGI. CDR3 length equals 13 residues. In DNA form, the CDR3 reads TGTGCCAGCAGCAGGACAGGGGTGGATGGCTACACCTTC. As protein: CASSRTGVDGYTF.

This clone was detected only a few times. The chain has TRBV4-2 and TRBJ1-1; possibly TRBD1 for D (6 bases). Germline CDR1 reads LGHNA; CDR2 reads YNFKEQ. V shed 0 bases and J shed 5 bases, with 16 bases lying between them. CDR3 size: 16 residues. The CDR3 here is CASSQDARTVRTEAFF. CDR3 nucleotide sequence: TGTGCCAGCAGCCAAGATGCCCGGACAGTCAGGACTGAAGCTTTCTTT.

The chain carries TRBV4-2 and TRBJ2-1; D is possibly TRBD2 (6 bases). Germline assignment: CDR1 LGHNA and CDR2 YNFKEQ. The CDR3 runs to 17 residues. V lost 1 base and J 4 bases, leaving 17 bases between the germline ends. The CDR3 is CASSQGARRGDYNEQFF. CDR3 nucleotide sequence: TGTGCCAGCAGCCAAGGCGCCCGGAGGGGAGATTACAATGAGCAGTTCTTC.

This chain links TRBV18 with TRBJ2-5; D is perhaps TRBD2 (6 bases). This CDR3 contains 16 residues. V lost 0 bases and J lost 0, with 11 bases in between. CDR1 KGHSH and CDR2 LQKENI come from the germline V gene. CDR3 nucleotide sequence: TGTGCCAGCTCACCACCCCCTCCTAGCGACCAAGAGACCCAGTACTTC. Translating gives CASSPPPPSDQETQYF.

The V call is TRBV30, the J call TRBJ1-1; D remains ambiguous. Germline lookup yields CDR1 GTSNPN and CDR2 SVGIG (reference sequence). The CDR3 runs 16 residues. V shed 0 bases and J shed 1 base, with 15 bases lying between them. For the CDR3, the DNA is TGTGCCTGGAGTGTGGTATGGGGAGGGCGGAACACTGAAGCTTTCTTT. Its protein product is CAWSVVWGGRNTEAFF. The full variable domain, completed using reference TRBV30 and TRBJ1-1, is SQTIHQWPATLVQPVGSPLSLECTVEGTSNPNLYWYRQAAGRGLQLLFYSVGIGQISSEVPQNLSASRPQDRQFILSSKKLLLSDSGFYLCAWSVVWGGRNTEAFFGQGTRLTVV.

CDR3 residues: CASRLYVRQIGMDTEAFF. The CDR3, as DNA: TGCGCCAGCAGACTCTACGTCAGACAGATCGGCATGGACACTGAAGCTTTCTTT. The chain uses TRBV5-1 and TRBJ1-1; maybe TRBD1 (5 bases). V lost 5 bases and J lost 3, with 26 bases in between. The CDR3 is made up of 18 amino acids. Germline V gene data show CDR1 as SGHRS and CDR2 as YFSETQ.

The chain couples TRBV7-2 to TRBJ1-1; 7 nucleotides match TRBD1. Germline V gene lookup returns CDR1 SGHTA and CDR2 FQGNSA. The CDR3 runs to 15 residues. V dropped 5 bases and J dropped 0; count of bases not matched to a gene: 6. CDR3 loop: CASSLDGQVNTEAFF. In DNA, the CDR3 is TGTGCCAGCAGCCTTGACGGACAGGTGAACACTGAAGCTTTCTTT.

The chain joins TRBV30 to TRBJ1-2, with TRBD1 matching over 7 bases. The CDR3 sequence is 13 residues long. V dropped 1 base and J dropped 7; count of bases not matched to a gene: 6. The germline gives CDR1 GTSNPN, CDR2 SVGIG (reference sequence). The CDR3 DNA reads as TGTGCCTGGAGTGGCTCAGGGACAGTTGGCTACACCTTC. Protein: CAWSGSGTVGYTF. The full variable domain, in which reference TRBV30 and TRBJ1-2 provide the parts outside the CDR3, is SQTIHQWPATLVQPVGSPLSLECTVEGTSNPNLYWYRQAAGRGLQLLFYSVGIGQISSEVPQNLSASRPQDRQFILSSKKLLLSDSGFYLCAWSGSGTVGYTFGSGTRLTVV.

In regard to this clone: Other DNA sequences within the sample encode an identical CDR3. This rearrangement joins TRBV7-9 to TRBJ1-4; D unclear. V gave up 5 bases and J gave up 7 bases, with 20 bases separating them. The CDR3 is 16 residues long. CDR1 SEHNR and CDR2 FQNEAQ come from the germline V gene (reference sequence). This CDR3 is CASSLGLEGLGEKLFF. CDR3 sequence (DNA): TGTGCCAGCAGCCTGGGCCTGGAGGGTCTCGGTGAAAAACTGTTTTTT.

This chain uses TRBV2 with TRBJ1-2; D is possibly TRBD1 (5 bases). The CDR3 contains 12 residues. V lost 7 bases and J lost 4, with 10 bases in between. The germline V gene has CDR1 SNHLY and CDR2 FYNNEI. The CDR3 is CASTPGFYGYTF. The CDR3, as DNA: TGTGCCAGCACACCAGGGTTCTATGGCTACACCTTC.

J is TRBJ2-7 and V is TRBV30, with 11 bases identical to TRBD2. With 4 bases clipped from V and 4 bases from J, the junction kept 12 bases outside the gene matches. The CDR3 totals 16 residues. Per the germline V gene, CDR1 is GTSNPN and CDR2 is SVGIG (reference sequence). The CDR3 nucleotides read TGTGCCTGGACCCTAAAAGGACTAGCGGGCATTTACGAGCAGTACTTC. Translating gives CAWTLKGLAGIYEQYF.

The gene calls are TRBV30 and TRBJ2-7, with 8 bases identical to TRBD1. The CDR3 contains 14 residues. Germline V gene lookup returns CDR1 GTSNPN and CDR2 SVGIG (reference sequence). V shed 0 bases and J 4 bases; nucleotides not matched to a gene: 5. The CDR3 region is CAWSVQGAVYEQYF. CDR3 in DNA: TGTGCCTGGAGTGTCCAGGGGGCCGTATACGAGCAGTACTTC.

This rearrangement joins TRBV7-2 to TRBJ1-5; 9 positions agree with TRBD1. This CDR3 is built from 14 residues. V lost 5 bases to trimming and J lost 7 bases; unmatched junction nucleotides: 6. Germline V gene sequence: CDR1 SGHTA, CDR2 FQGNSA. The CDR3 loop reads CASSERTGDQPQHF. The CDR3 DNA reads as TGTGCCAGCAGCGAACGGACAGGGGACCAGCCCCAGCATTTT.